A single sample is the source of the 19 T cell receptor beta chains below, sequenced in a study of CD8 T cells in Susac syndrome. The RNA, roughly 0.45 to 1 ug, was put through reverse transcription using random hexamers. TCRdb redid the calling of the immunoSEQ multiplex PCR reads with MiXCR, one entry per CDR3 protein. The profile covers 150,000 to 200,000 distinct CDR3 sequences, with over 85% appearing a single time and about 0.1% taken by the ten largest. The material sequenced was CD4+ T cells from PBMCs. Receptors originate from a human donor in good health.

This rearrangement joins TRBV23-1 to TRBJ1-2; 8 bases line up with TRBD1. TRBV23-1 is reported as an ORF; its role is uncertain. Losses at the gene ends were 0 bases for V and 2 bases for J; bases not matched to a gene: 11. The CDR3 has 18 residues. Written as DNA, the CDR3 is TGCGCCAGCAGTCAATCGGCTGAACTAAGACAGGGGAACTATGGCTACACCTTC. It specifies CASSQSAELRQGNYGYTF.

The chain has TRBV6-6 and TRBJ1-1; unclear D gene. CDR3 size: 13 residues. Trimming stripped 5 bases from V and 1 base from J, with 8 bases between. Germline lookup yields CDR1 MNHNY and CDR2 SVGAGI (reference sequence). CDR3 protein: CASSIRQNTEAFF. The CDR3 region has the DNA TGTGCCAGCAGTATCAGACAGAACACTGAAGCTTTCTTT.

In its sample, this clonotype was seen once. V gene TRBV5-6 combines with J gene TRBJ1-1; D possibly corresponds to TRBD1 (6 bases). Germline loops: CDR1 SGHDT, CDR2 YYEEEE. Trimming left V 5 bases short and J 0 bases short, with 11 bases between. The CDR3 has 14 residues. In nucleotides, the CDR3 is TGTGCCAGCAGATCCAGGGGCCTGAACACTGAAGCTTTCTTT. The encoded protein is CASRSRGLNTEAFF.

The rearrangement links TRBV27 to TRBJ2-3; 14 bases fit TRBD2. Germline CDR1 is MNHEY and CDR2 is SMNVEV (reference sequence). The CDR3 runs to 16 residues. V was pared by 5 bases and J by 6 bases, with 7 bases of the junction left unmatched. The CDR3 here is CASSRGTSGSRDTQYF. CDR3 nucleotide sequence: TGTGCCAGCAGTAGAGGGACTAGCGGGAGCAGGGATACGCAGTATTTT.

The rearrangement joins TRBV20-1 to TRBJ2-3; D is undetermined. The V and J ends lost 3 bases and 6 bases respectively, with 10 bases between them. The CDR3 runs to 12 residues. Germline CDR1 and CDR2: DFQATT and SNEGSKA (reference sequence). CDR3 DNA sequence: TGCAGTGCTAGGCCCGGAGCCGATACGCAGTATTTT. This gives the protein CSARPGADTQYF.

The J gene is TRBJ1-1, the V gene TRBV3-1, with D tentatively TRBD1 (6 bases). Per germline, CDR1 LGHDT and CDR2 YNNKEL (reference sequence). Trimming left V 0 bases short and J 5 bases short, with 10 bases between. CDR3 length equals 14 residues. CDR3 DNA sequence: TGTGCCAGCAGCCAAGAATCTACAGGGACTGAAGCTTTCTTT. Its translation is CASSQESTGTEAFF.

V usage is TRBV7-2 and J usage is TRBJ1-2, with TRBD1 identical over 11 bases. Germline loops: CDR1 SGHTA, CDR2 FQGNSA. The V and J ends lost 5 bases and 8 bases, in that order; junction bases with no gene match: 7. The CDR3 runs to 14 residues. Written as DNA, the CDR3 is TGTGCCAGCAGCCGCATGGACAGGGGGCGAGGCTACACCTTC. Translating gives CASSRMDRGRGYTF. Variable domain in full (rest from reference TRBV7-2 and TRBJ1-2): GAGVSQSPSNKVTEKGKDVELRCDPISGHTALYWYRQSLGQGLEFLIYFQGNSAPDKSGLPSDRFSAERTGGSVSTLTIQRTQQEDSAVYLCASSRMDRGRGYTFGSGTRLTVV.

The chain carries TRBV7-2 and TRBJ1-5, with D perhaps matching TRBD1 (6 bases). The CDR3 spans 14 residues. Between the trimmed V and J ends, which lost 2 bases and 5 bases, there was a span of 10 bases. In germline, CDR1 is SGHTA, CDR2 FQGNSA. CDR3 sequence (DNA): TGTGCCAGCAGCTTATTCAGGGGCGATCAGCCCCAGCATTTT. Its protein is CASSLFRGDQPQHF.

The chain employs TRBV6-6 and TRBJ1-2, with D unclear. V dropped 7 bases and J dropped 4 bases, with 16 bases sitting between them. Looked up from germline, CDR1 is MNHNY and CDR2 is SVGAGI (reference sequence). The CDR3 is 14 residues long. In nucleotides, the CDR3 is TGTGCCAGCACCAGCGAGGAGCGGTTCTATGGCTACACCTTC. It translates to CASTSEERFYGYTF.

The rearrangement uses TRBV4-2 and TRBJ2-7; 7 nucleotides line up with TRBD1. The junction had 2 bases not matched to a gene; V was cut back by 4 bases and J by 2 bases. The CDR3 has 13 amino acids. Germline V CDR1 and CDR2: LGHNA, YNFKEQ. The CDR3, as DNA: TGTGCCAGCAGCCTGACAGGGACCTACGAGCAGTACTTC. It is translated as CASSLTGTYEQYF.

CDR3 region: CSVKWYPSSYEQYF. The CDR3 DNA reads TGCAGCGTGAAGTGGTACCCGAGCTCCTACGAGCAGTACTTC. The rearrangement joins TRBV29-1 to TRBJ2-7; D gene ambiguous. Germline CDR1 SQVTM, CDR2 ANQGSEA. This CDR3 is built from 14 residues. V lost 6 bases and J 0 bases, leaving 15 bases between the germline ends.

The chain recombines TRBV6-2 or TRBV6-3 with TRBJ2-5, with no clear D. Trimming took off 1 base at V and 6 bases at J, with 6 bases between the two ends. Germline CDR1 reads MNHEY; CDR2 reads SVGEGT. The CDR3 is made up of 12 amino acids. The DNA of the CDR3 is TGTGCCAGCAGTTACTTCGGACAGACCCAGTACTTC. Translation gives CASSYFGQTQYF.

This sequence joins TRBV27 and TRBJ1-2; 9 positions agree with TRBD1. V lost 5 bases to trimming and J lost 4 bases; unmatched junction nucleotides: 5. Germline V CDR1 and CDR2: MNHEY, SMNVEV (reference sequence). The CDR3 runs to 14 residues. The CDR3 region has the DNA TGTGCCAGCAGTCCTCGGGACAGGGCCTATGGCTACACCTTC. As protein: CASSPRDRAYGYTF.

The V and J genes are TRBV28 and TRBJ2-7; 7 bases are a match to TRBD2. With 3 bases clipped from V and 2 bases from J, the junction kept 7 bases outside the gene matches. CDR3 length: 15 residues. Germline V gives CDR1 MDHEN, CDR2 SYDVKM. The CDR3 DNA sequence: TGTGCCAGCAGTTTGGGTGGAGCGGGGCCCTACGAGCAGTACTTC. This codes for CASSLGGAGPYEQYF.

The gene calls are TRBV29-1 and TRBJ1-4; 8 bases are shared with TRBD1. Germline loops: CDR1 SQVTM, CDR2 ANQGSEA. This CDR3 comprises 14 residues. Trimming at V came to 5 bases and at J to 8 bases, leaving 10 bases not matched to a gene. Here the CDR3 reads CSVRPPGQEEKLFF. The CDR3, as DNA: TGCAGCGTTAGACCTCCGGGACAGGAGGAAAAACTGTTTTTT.

This chain connects TRBV25-1 to TRBJ1-5; 7 nucleotides agree with TRBD1. From germline, CDR1 is MGHDK and CDR2 SYGVNS. V gave up 4 bases and J gave up 6 bases; unmatched junction bases: 3. CDR3 length equals 13 residues. CDR3 sequence (DNA): TGTGCCAGCAGTGGACAGGGTCCTCAGCCCCAGCATTTT. Protein product: CASSGQGPQPQHF.

The gene calls are TRBV27 and TRBJ2-5, with 8 bases that match TRBD2. CDR3 length equals 15 residues. Trimming at V came to 3 bases and at J to 5 bases, leaving 8 bases not matched to a gene. The germline CDR1 and CDR2 sequences are MNHEY and SMNVEV (reference sequence). CDR3 DNA sequence: TGTGCCAGCAGTTTCCCCGGGACTAGGGGTGAGACCCAGTACTTC. This gives the protein CASSFPGTRGETQYF.

J is TRBJ2-5 and V is TRBV27; possible D gene TRBD1, 5 bases. Germline loops: CDR1 MNHEY, CDR2 SMNVEV (reference sequence). Deletions cut 8 bases from V and 0 bases from J, with 16 bases between. This CDR3 region has 15 residues. The CDR3 protein is CASGMVGANQETQYF. The CDR3, as DNA: TGTGCCAGCGGAATGGTAGGGGCGAACCAAGAGACCCAGTACTTC.

The chain combines TRBV7-8 with TRBJ1-2, with 8 bases that match TRBD1. The junction had 2 bases not matched to a gene; V was cut back by 2 bases and J by 3 bases. Germline lookup yields CDR1 SGHVS and CDR2 FQNEAQ. The CDR3 length is 14 residues. The CDR3 DNA reads TGTGCCAGCAGCTTACAGGGGGCCCACTATGGCTACACCTTC. The encoded protein is CASSLQGAHYGYTF.